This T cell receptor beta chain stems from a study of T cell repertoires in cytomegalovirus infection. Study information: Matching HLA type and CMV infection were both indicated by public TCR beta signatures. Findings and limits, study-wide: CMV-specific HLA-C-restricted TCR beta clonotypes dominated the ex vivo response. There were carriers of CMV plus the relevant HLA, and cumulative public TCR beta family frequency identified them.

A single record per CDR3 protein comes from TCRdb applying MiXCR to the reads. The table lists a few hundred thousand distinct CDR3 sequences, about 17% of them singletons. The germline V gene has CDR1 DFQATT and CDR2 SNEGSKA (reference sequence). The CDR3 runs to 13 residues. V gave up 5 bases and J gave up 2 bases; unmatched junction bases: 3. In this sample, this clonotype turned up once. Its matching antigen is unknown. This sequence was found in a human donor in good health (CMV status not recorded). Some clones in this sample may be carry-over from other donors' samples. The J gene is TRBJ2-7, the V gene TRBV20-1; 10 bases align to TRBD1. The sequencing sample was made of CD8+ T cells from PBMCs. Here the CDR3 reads CSAGQGVPYEQYF. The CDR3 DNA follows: TGCAGTGCTGGACAGGGGGTTCCCTACGAGCAGTACTTC.